Described below is a single TCR beta chain sequence and its context. The antigen remains undetermined. The sample comes from a study of T cells in Graves' hyperthyroidism and ophthalmopathy. Amplification of TCR beta CDR3 regions used RNA as the template. First-round RT-PCR with HTBI primers amplified the TCR CDR3 region. TCRdb redid the calling of the multiplex PCR reads with MiXCR, one entry per CDR3 protein. The data contain 530,000 or so distinct CDR3 sequences, 17% of them singletons. Germline lookup yields CDR1 GTSNPN and CDR2 SVGIG (reference sequence). V trimming: 3 bases; J trimming: 3 bases; junction bases outside the gene matches: 1. There are 14 residues in the CDR3. Regarding the study as a whole: Most clonotypes expanded in thyroid above 0.001 were likewise present in blood. Prediction of ophthalmopathy progression came a median 6.5 months pre-onset.

Diagnoses rested on clinical symptoms, serum thyroxine and TRAb, thyroid ultrasound and orbital computed tomography. The chain couples TRBV30 to TRBJ2-5; 13 positions match TRBD2. This TCR derives from a woman between 18 and 30 years old with Graves' ophthalmopathy. The source material was blood. The CDR3 is CAWRLAGGKETQYF. CDR3 bases: TGTGCCTGGAGACTAGCGGGGGGGAAAGAGACCCAGTACTTC.